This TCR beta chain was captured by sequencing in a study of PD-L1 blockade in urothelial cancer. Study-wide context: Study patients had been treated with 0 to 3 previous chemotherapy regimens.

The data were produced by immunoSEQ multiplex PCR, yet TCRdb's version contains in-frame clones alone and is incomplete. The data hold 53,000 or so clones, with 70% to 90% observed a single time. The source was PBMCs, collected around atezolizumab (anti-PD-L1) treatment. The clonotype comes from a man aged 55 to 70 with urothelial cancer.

CDR3 in amino acids: CASSPPLGGRGNQPQHF. Written as DNA, the CDR3 is TGCGCCAGCAGCCCACCACTTGGAGGTCGGGGAAATCAGCCCCAGCATTTT. V is TRBV4-1 and J is TRBJ1-5; D remains unclear. The germline CDR1 and CDR2 sequences are MGHRA and YSYEKL. CDR3 length: 17 residues. Trimming took 4 bases from V and 4 from J, leaving 20 bases between them.